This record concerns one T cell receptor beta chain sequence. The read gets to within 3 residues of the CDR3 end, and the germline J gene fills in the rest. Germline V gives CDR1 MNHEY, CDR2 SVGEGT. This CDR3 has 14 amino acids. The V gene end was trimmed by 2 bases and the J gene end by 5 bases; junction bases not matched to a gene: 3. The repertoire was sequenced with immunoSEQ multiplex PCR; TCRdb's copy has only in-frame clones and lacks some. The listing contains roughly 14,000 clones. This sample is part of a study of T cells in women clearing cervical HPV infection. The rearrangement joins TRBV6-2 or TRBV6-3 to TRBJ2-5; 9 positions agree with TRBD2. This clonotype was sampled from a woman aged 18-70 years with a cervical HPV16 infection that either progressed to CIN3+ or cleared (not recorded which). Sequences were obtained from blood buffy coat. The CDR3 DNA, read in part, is TGTGCCAGCAGTTACGGACTAGCGAGCGAGACC. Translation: CASSYGLASET. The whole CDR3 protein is CASSYGLASETQYF.